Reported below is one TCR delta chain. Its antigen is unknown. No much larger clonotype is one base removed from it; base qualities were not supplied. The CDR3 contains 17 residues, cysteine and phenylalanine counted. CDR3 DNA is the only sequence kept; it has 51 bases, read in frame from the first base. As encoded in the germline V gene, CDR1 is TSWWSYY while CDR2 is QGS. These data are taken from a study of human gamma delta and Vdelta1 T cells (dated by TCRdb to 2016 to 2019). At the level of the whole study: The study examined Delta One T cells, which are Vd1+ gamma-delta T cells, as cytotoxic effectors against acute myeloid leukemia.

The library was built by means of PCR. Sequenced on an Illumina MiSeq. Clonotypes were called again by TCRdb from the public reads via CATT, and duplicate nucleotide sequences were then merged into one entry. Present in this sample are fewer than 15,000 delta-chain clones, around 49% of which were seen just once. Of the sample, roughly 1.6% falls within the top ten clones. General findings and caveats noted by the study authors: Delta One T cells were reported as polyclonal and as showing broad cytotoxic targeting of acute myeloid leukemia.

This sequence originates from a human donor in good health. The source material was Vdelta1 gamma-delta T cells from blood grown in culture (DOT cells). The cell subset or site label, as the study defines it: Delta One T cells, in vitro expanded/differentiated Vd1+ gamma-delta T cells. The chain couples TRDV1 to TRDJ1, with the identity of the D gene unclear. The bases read TGTGCCTTCTCCCCTAAGGGGCTGGACAAGTACACCGATAAACTCATCTTT. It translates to CAFSPKGLDKYTDKLIF.